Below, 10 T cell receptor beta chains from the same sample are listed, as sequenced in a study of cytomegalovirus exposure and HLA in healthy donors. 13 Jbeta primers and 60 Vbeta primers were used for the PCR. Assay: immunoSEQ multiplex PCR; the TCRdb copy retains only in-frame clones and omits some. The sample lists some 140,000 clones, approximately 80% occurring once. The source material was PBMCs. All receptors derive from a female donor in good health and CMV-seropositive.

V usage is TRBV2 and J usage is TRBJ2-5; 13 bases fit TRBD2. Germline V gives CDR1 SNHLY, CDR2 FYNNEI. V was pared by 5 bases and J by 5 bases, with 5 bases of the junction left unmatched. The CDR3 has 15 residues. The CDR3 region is CASSTTSGRFETQYF. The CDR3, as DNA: TGTGCCAGCAGTACGACTAGCGGGAGGTTTGAGACCCAGTACTTC.

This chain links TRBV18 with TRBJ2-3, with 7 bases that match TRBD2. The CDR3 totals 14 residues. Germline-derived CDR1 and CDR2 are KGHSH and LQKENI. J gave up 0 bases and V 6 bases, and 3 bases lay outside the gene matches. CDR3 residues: CASSFSGSTDTQYF. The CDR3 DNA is TGTGCCAGCTCGTTTAGCGGGAGCACAGATACGCAGTATTTT.

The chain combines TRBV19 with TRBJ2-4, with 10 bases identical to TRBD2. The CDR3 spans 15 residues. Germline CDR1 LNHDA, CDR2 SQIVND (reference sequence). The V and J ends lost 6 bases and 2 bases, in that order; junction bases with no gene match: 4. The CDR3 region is CASRQREGTKNIQYF. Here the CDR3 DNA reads TGTGCCAGTAGGCAGCGGGAGGGTACCAAAAACATTCAGTACTTC. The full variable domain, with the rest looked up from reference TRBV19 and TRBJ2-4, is DGGITQSPKYLFRKEGQNVTLSCEQNLNHDAMYWYRQDPGQGLRLIYYSQIVNDFQKGDIAEGYSVSREKKESFPLTVTSAQKNPTAFYLCASRQREGTKNIQYFGAGTRLSVL.

The CDR3 DNA reads TGTGCCAGCAGCGCTCGACAGGGCAATGAGCAGTTCTTC. Encoded protein: CASSARQGNEQFF. V usage is TRBV11-1 and J usage is TRBJ2-1, with 7 bases that match TRBD1. With 5 bases clipped from V and 6 bases from J, the junction kept 4 bases outside the gene matches. CDR1 is SGHAT, CDR2 FQDESV, per germline (reference sequence). The length of the CDR3 is 13 residues. Full variable domain (missing parts from reference TRBV11-1 and TRBJ2-1): EAEVAQSPRYKITEKSQAVAFWCDPISGHATLYWYRQILGQGPELLVQFQDESVVDDSQLPKDRFSAERLKGVDSTLKIQPAELGDSAMYLCASSARQGNEQFFGPGTRLTVL.

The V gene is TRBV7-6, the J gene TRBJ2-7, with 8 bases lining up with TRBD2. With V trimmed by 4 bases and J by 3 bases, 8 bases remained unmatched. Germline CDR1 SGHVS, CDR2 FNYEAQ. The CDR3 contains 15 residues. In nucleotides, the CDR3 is TGTGCCAGCAGCTCCGCGGGGACTAGGCACTACGAGCAGTACTTC. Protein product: CASSSAGTRHYEQYF.

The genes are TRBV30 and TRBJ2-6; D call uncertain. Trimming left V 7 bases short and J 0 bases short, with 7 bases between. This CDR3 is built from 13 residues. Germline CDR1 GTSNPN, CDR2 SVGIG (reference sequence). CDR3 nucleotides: TGTGCCTACAGTATCTCTGGGGCCAACGTCCTGACTTTC. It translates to CAYSISGANVLTF.

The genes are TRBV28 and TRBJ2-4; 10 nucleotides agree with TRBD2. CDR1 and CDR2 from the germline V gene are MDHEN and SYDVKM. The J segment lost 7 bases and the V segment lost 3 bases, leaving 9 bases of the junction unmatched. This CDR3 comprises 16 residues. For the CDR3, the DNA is TGTGCCAGCAGTTTCGCCGGAGCGGGGGGGATTAACATTCAGTACTTC. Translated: CASSFAGAGGINIQYF.

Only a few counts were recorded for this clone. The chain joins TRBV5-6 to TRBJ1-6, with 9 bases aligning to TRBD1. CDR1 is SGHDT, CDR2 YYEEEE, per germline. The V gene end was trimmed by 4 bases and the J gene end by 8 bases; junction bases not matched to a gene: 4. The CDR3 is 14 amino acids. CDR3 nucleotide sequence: TGTGCCAGCAGCCGAGGGACAGGGTATTCACCCCTCCACTTT. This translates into CASSRGTGYSPLHF. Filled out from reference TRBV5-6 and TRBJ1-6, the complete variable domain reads DAGVTQSPTHLIKTRGQQVTLRCSPKSGHDTVSWYQQALGQGPQFIFQYYEEEERQRGNFPDRFSGHQFPNYSSELNVNALLLGDSALYLCASSRGTGYSPLHFGNGTRLTVT.

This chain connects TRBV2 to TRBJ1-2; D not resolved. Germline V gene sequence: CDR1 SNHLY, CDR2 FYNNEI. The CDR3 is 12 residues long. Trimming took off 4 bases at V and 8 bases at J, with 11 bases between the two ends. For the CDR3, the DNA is TGTGCCAGCAGTGGGGAACCTAGCGGCTACACCTTC. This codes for CASSGEPSGYTF.

Written as DNA, the CDR3 is TGTGCCAGACAGGGTTCGATCAATCAGCCCCAGCATTTT. Translated: CARQGSINQPQHF. The V call is TRBV6-6, the J call TRBJ1-5; a weak D match, TRBD1 (6 bases). The V and J ends lost 9 bases and 3 bases respectively, with 12 bases between them. There are 13 residues in the CDR3. Germline loops: CDR1 MNHNY, CDR2 SVGAGI (reference sequence).